These T cell receptor beta chains were read from a single sample in a study of blood T cell repertoires in COVID-19. Generated by immunoSEQ multiplex PCR, the TCRdb table keeps only in-frame clones and is missing some. This table holds 65,000 to 85,000 clones, 79% found once. Material for sequencing was peripheral blood. Every receptor here comes from a woman at least 80 years old with active or convalescent COVID-19. Each CDR3 is given with its conserved first and last residue. The D gene is left open where the match is weak. Not every row has a clone size; where given, it reads once, few, many or a size class.

TRBD1	TRBV7-3	TRBJ1-1	-	TGTGCCAGCAGCTTAACCGCGGACAGGGGCACTGAAGCTTTCTTT	CASSLTADRGTEAFF
TRBD2	TRBV4-3	TRBJ2-4	-	TGCGCCAGCAGCCAAGAGGGTCGGGCTAGCGGCATTCTAGCCAAAAACATTCAGTACTTC	CASSQEGRASGILAKNIQYF
-	TRBV7-9	TRBJ1-5	few	TGTGCCAGCAGCTTAGCAGGGGGTCAGCCCCAGCATTTT	CASSLAGGQPQHF
-	TRBV19	TRBJ2-3	-	TGTGCCAGTAGTATAGGGACAGGAGCGGGGGGCACAGATACGCAGTATTTT	CASSIGTGAGGTDTQYF
-	TRBV7-9	TRBJ2-7	few	TGTGCCAGCAGCTCGGTGAGGGCGGTGTTTCTCGAGCAGTACTTC	CASSSVRAVFLEQYF
-	TRBV18	TRBJ1-1	-	TGTGCCAGCTCCCCGAATCGGGGGAGTATGAACACTGAAGCTTTCTTT	CASSPNRGSMNTEAFF
-	TRBV9	TRBJ2-1	once	TGTGCCAGCAGCCAAATGGGCCCCGGACTAAAGTCGTATGAGCAGTTCTTC	CASSQMGPGLKSYEQFF
TRBD2	TRBV6-2/TRBV6-3	TRBJ2-5	-	TGTGCCAGCAGTTACAACCTAGCGGAGTACCAAGAGACCCAGTACTTC	CASSYNLAEYQETQYF
-	TRBV9	TRBJ1-6	-	TGTGCCAGCAGCGTAAGGACAGATAATTCACCCCTCCACTTT	CASSVRTDNSPLHF
TRBD2	TRBV6-6	TRBJ2-7	-	TGTGCCAGCACCAACCTTAGCGGGGGATCCCGCTTC	CASTNLSGGSRF
-	TRBV3-1/TRBV3-2	TRBJ2-1	-	TGTGCCAGCAGTCGAGCCGGGGTTTACAATGAGCAGTTCTTC	CASSRAGVYNEQFF
TRBD1	TRBV6-5	TRBJ2-7	once	TGTGCCAGCCTCCGGGACAGATACGAGCAGTACTTC	CASLRDRYEQYF
-	TRBV4-3	TRBJ2-1	once	TGCGCCAGCAGCCAAGTACGGGGCAATGAGCAGTTCTTC	CASSQVRGNEQFF
-	TRBV5-6	TRBJ1-1	-	TGTGCCAGCAGCTTACAGGGAGGGTCCCTTTTTGCTTTCTTT	CASSLQGGSLFAFF
TRBD2	TRBV19	TRBJ2-3	-	TGTGCCAGTAGTATAGATGGGGGGCGCACTAGCGGAAGCACAGATACGCAGTATTTT	CASSIDGGRTSGSTDTQYF
TRBD1	TRBV18	TRBJ1-2	-	TGTGCCAGCTCAGCTCTTGACAGGGAAGGCTATGGCTACACCTTC	CASSALDREGYGYTF
-	TRBV4-3	TRBJ1-1	few	TGCGCCAGCAGCCAACTGATAGGGGTCATGAACACTGAAGCTTTCTTT	CASSQLIGVMNTEAFF
-	TRBV7-2	TRBJ1-2	-	TGTGCCAGCACCGTAACAGGCTACTATGGCTACACCTTC	CASTVTGYYGYTF
TRBD2	TRBV14	TRBJ2-1	-	TGTGCCAGCAGCCAAGATCTTCCTAGCGGGCACTCCTACAATGAGCAGTTCTTC	CASSQDLPSGHSYNEQFF
-	TRBV7-3	TRBJ2-5	-	TGTGCCAGCAGCTTAATCCGCCAAGAGACCCAGTACTTC	CASSLIRQETQYF
TRBD1	TRBV9	TRBJ1-2	-	TGTGCCAGCAGCGTTCAACAGGGGTATGGCTACACCTTC	CASSVQQGYGYTF
TRBD1	TRBV20-1	TRBJ2-7	-	TGCAGTTCCGACAGGGACTACGAGCAGTACTTC	CSSDRDYEQYF
TRBD1	TRBV6-6	TRBJ1-4	-	TGTGCCAGCAGGGTGGGACAGGCAACTAATGAAAAACTGTTTTTT	CASRVGQATNEKLFF
-	TRBV7-9	TRBJ1-3	-	TGTGCCAGCAGCTTAGCGCGGGGGACAACTATCGATGCTGGAAACACCATATATTTT	CASSLARGTTIDAGNTIYF
TRBD2	TRBV28	TRBJ2-7	-	TGTGCCAGCAGCGGACTAGCGGGAGCCTACGAGCAGTACTTC	CASSGLAGAYEQYF
-	TRBV30	TRBJ2-7	-	TGTGCCTGGGGTGAACAGGGCGGCTCCTACGAGCAGTACTTC	CAWGEQGGSYEQYF
-	TRBV12-3/TRBV12-4	TRBJ1-1	-	TGTGCCAGCAGCCAGTTCATGAACACTGAAGCTTTCTTT	CASSQFMNTEAFF
TRBD1	TRBV19	TRBJ2-2	-	TGTGCCACCTCAAGGGGGCGTGTGAACACCGGGGAGCTGTTTTTT	CATSRGRVNTGELFF
-	TRBV3-1/TRBV3-2	TRBJ1-4	-	TGTGCCAGCAGCTATAGACCGGGACAAACTAATGAAAAACTGTTTTTT	CASSYRPGQTNEKLFF
-	TRBV4-1	TRBJ2-7	-	TGCGCCAGCAGCCAAGGTGGGCAAAGGGAGCAGTACTTC	CASSQGGQREQYF
TRBD1	TRBV7-9	TRBJ1-6	many	TGTGCCAGCAGCTCTCCGGGACAGGGTGCACCCCTCCACTTT	CASSSPGQGAPLHF
TRBD1	TRBV19	TRBJ1-5	-	TGTGCCAGTAGTCGGGACAGGGATAGCAATCAGCCCCAGCATTTT	CASSRDRDSNQPQHF
TRBD1	TRBV4-2	TRBJ2-7	few	TGTGCCAGCAGCCCGGGACAGGGGGCTCTCGAGCAGTACTTC	CASSPGQGALEQYF
TRBD1	TRBV5-1	TRBJ2-5	-	TGCGCCAACAGCCCTCGGACAGGGGGGCCCCAAGAGACCCAGTACTTC	CANSPRTGGPQETQYF
TRBD2	TRBV28	TRBJ2-7	-	TGTGCCAGCACACCAGCGGGGAGTTACGAGCAGTACTTC	CASTPAGSYEQYF
-	TRBV3-1/TRBV3-2	TRBJ2-1	-	TGTGCCAGCAGCCCCCGGCAGGGGAGATTGGATGAGCAGTTCTTC	CASSPRQGRLDEQFF
TRBD2	TRBV5-6	TRBJ2-1	few	TGTGCCAGCAGCTTGGCGAAGACTAGCGGGGGGGCCGATGAGCAGTTCTTC	CASSLAKTSGGADEQFF
TRBD1	TRBV6-6	TRBJ1-2	-	TGTGCCAGCAGTACAGGGGTGGGTGGCTACACCTTC	CASSTGVGGYTF
-	TRBV6-5	TRBJ1-2	-	TGTGCCAGCAGTCCGGGGGGGAGCGGGAACTATGGCTACACCTTC	CASSPGGSGNYGYTF
-	TRBV7-9	TRBJ1-6	-	TGTGCCACATCCCGTGGGGGGAGTATTAATTCACCCCTCCACTTT	CATSRGGSINSPLHF
-	TRBV15	TRBJ1-1	-	TGTGCCACCAAAAAGGAGGGCTCGCTGGGGGGAGCTTTCTTT	CATKKEGSLGGAFF
-	TRBV6-5	TRBJ1-2	once	TGTGCCAGCAGTTACAATTATGGGGCTCCGAACTATGGCTACACCTTC	CASSYNYGAPNYGYTF
-	TRBV7-6	TRBJ2-1	once	TGTGCCAGCAGCGCAACCGGGGTGGTGTACAATGAGCAGTTCTTC	CASSATGVVYNEQFF
TRBD2	TRBV18	TRBJ2-1	-	TGTGCCAGCTCACCGCTAGCGGGAGGGCTTGGCGATGAGCAGTTCTTC	CASSPLAGGLGDEQFF
TRBD2	TRBV7-3	TRBJ2-2	-	TGTGCCAGCAGCTTAAGAGCGGGAGGAGGGTCCGGGGAGCTGTTTTTT	CASSLRAGGGSGELFF